This T cell receptor (beta chain) came from a study of Graves' ophthalmopathy and Graves' hyperthyroidism. V lost 6 bases to trimming and J lost 1 base, with 16 bases between them. Germline-derived CDR1 and CDR2 are SNHLY and FYNNEI. The length of the CDR3 is 15 residues. This clonotype was found many times. No antigen is known for it. From RNA, the CDR3 regions of TCR beta chains were amplified and sequenced. An initial RT-PCR round employing HTBI primers preceded a second-round multiplex PCR. TCRdb re-called the multiplex PCR reads with MiXCR, one entry per CDR3 protein. This table has 1 million to 1.3 million distinct CDR3 sequences, less than 45% appearing once. Enrollment excluded any patients with other autoimmune diseases, uncontrolled infections, pregnancy or lactation. Study outcomes and limitations: A classifier, a 13-signature model, separated ophthalmopathy from stable hyperthyroidism with approximately 88% sensitivity and roughly 80% specificity.

Sequenced material: peripheral blood or thyroid tissue (not recorded which). The V call is TRBV2, the J call TRBJ2-7; unclear D gene. This receptor was obtained from an adult man with Graves' hyperthyroidism. The CDR3 loop reads CASSAMGLESYEQYF. CDR3 coding DNA: TGTGCCAGCAGCGCAATGGGCTTGGAATCCTACGAGCAGTACTTC. Drawing the rest from reference TRBV2 and TRBJ2-7, the complete variable domain is EPEVTQTPSHQVTQMGQEVILRCVPISNHLYFYWYRQILGQKVEFLVSFYNNEISEKSEIFDDQFSVERPDGSNFTLKIRSTKLEDSAMYFCASSAMGLESYEQYFGPGTRLTVT.